This T cell receptor (beta chain) originates from a study of shared clonotypes between healthy human individuals. Findings of the study overall: Only a few donors were included, so the genetic and exposure-history diversity represented was limited.

This clone was observed once. Its target is not known. All of the donors resided in Nashville, Tennessee, and each was a Caucasian adult. The CDR3 spans 14 residues. CDR1 and CDR2 from the germline V gene are SGHAT and FQDESV (reference sequence). V dropped 5 bases and J dropped 4; count of bases not matched to a gene: 7. Profiling relied on immunoSEQ multiplex PCR, and the TCRdb table lists in-frame clones only, not all of them. The sample yields 2 million to 2.5 million clones, 85% to 95% seen once. The receptor was isolated from a man aged 18 to 29 in good health. Some clones in this sample may be carry-over from other donors' samples. This chain connects TRBV11-1 to TRBJ2-5, with 7 bases fitting TRBD1. The sequenced sample consisted of naive CD4+ T cells from PBMCs. Subset in this sample: CD45RA+ positively selected. The CDR3 protein is CASSDPGTVETQYF. The CDR3 DNA sequence: TGTGCCAGCAGCGACCCTGGGACAGTAGAGACCCAGTACTTC.